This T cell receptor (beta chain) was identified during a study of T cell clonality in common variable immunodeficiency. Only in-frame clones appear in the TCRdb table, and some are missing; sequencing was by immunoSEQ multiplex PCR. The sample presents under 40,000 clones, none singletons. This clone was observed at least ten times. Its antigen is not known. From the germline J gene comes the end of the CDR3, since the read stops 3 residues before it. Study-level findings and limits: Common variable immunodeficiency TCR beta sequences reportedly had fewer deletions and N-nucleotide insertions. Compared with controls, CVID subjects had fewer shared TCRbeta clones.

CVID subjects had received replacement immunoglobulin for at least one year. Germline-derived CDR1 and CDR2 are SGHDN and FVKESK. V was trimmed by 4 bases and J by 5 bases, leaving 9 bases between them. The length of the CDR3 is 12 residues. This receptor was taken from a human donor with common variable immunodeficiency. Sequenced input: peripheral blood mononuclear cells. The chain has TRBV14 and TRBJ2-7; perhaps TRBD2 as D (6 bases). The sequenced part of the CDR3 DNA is TGTGCCAGCAGCCGATGGGGGGACGAG. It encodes CASSRWGDE. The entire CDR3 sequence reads CASSRWGDEQYF.